One T cell receptor beta chain is described in this entry. This CDR3 comprises 15 residues. Germline V lookup: CDR1 LNHDA, CDR2 SQIVND (reference sequence). The V and J ends lost 3 bases and 4 bases respectively, with 13 bases between them. These data belong to a study of T cells in localized non-small cell lung cancer. Libraries were prepared by immunoSEQ multiplex PCR; TCRdb keeps only in-frame clonotypes and omits some of them. Of about 40,000 clones in the sample, approximately 86% were seen once. V is TRBV19 and J is TRBJ2-1; D is possibly TRBD2 (6 bases). The receptor was isolated from a man aged 40-75 years with stage I lung adenocarcinoma. The source was peripheral blood, collected before any cancer treatment. In DNA form, the CDR3 reads TGTGCCAGTAGTATGGCCATGAGCGGGTACAATGAGCAGTTCTTC. Protein sequence: CASSMAMSGYNEQFF.